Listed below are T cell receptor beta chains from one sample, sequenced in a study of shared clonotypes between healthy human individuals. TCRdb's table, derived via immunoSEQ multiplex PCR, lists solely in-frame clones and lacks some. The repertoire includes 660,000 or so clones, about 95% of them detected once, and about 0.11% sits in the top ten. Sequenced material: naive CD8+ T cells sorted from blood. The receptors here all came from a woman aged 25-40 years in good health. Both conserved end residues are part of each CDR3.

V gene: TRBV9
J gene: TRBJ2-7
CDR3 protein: CASSVEGRLAGEQYF

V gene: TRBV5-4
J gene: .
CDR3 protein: CASSFGDEQYF

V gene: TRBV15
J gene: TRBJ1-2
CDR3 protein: CATSPKTGIDGYTF

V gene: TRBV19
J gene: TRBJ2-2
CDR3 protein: CASISENTGELFF

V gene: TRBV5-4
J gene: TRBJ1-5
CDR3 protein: CASSFFRQGSNQPQHF

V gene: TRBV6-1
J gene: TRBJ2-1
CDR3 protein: CASSVFLASSYNEQFF

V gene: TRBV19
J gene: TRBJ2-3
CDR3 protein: CASSSPGELEIDADTQYF

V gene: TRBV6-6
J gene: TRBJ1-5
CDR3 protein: CASSYSGQPQHF

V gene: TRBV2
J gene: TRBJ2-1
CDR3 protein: CASTVAGSSSYNEQFF

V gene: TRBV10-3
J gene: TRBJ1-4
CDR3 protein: CAISELRGGSEKLFF

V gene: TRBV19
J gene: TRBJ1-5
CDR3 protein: CASSISEFRTNVGNQPQHF

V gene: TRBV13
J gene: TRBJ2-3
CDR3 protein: CASSSSGNTQYF

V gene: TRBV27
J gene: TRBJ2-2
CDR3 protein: CASSLAGPRGELFF

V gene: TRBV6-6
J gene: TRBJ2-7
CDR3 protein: CASSYSNLAASYEQYF

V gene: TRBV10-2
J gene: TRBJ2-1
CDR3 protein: CATTWTSSYNEQFF

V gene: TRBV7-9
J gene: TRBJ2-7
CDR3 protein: CASSGRFSYEQYF

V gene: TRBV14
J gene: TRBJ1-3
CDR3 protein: CASSHSTSSGNTIYF

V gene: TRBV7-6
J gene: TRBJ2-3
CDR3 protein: CASSRRQGDTDTQYF

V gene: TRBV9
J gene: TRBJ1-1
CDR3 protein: CASSSRDRTKGTEAFF

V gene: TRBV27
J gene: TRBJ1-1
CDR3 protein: CASSSALGAGAEAFF

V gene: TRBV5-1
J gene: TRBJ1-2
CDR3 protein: CASSPDRGYGYTF

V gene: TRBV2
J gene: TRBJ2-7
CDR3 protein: CASSDLAISGRDYEQYF

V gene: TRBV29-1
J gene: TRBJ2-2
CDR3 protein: CSVEVPSGELFF

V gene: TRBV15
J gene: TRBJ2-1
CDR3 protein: CATTGGSSYNEQFF

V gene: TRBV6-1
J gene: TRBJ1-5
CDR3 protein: CASSEVGDRVQPQHF

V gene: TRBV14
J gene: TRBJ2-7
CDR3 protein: CASSQTGGQSYEQYF

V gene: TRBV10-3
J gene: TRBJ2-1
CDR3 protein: CAISDPGRNNEQFF

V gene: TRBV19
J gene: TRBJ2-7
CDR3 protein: CASSSAYYEQYF

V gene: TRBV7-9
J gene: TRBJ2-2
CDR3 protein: CASSSSLAENTGELFF

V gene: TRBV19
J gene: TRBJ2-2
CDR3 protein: CASREGWNTGELFF

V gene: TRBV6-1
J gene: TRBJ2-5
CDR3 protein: CASSGVAAGQETQYF

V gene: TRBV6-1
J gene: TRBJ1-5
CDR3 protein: CASSVPSVSNQPQHF

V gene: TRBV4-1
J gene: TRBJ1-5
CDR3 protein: CASSQTYSNQPQHF

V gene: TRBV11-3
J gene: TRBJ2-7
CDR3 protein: CASSFGLAGRYEQYF

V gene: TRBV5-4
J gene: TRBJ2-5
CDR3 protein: CASSRGGTEETQYF

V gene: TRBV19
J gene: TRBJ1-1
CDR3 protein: CASSPTFGRILVEAFF

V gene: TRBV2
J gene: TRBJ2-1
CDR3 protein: CASSGGQGFNEQFF

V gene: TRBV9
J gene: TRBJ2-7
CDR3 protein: CASSPGTGRTYEQYF

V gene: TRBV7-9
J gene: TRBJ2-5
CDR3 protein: CASSPEVAGGPSETQYF

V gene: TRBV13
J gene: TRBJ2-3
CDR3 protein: CASSNREEGDTQYF

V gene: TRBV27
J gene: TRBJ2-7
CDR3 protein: CASSFPGSDEQYF

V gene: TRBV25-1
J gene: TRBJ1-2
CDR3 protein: CASSVGQLNYGYTF

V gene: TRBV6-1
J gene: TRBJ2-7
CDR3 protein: CAIGTGGPYEQYF

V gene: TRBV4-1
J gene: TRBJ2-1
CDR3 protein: CASSQRREGDEQFF

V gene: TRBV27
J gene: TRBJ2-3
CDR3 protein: CASSFGRAHDTQYF

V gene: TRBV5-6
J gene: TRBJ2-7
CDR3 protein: CASSLELAGHLEQYF

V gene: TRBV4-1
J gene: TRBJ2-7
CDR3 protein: CASSQEDSAYEQYF

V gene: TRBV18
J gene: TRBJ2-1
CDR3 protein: CASSPRVSRSYNEQFF

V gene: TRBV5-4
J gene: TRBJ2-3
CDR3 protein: CASSLVGSGAGTDTQYF

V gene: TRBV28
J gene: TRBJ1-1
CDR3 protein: CASSLPRTGNTEAFF

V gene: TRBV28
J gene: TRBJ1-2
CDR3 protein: CASSPGQNYGYTF

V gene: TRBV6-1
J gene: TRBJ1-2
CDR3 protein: CASRDRVLFSGYTF

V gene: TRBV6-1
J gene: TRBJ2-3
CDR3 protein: CASSDWGVADTQYF

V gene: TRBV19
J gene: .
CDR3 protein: CASSLSLRGIEQYF